One and the same sample provided the 27 T cell receptor beta chains below, sequenced in a study of Ad26.COV2.S vaccination and SARS-CoV-2 variants. The treatment here: roughly 18 received Ad26.COV2.S at low or high dose, single or two shots; 5 received placebo; per-sample allocation not given. The samples were gathered on day 63 after the first injection of vaccine or placebo. TCRdb keeps only in-frame clones here, not all; method: immunoSEQ multiplex PCR. The sample carries 350,000 to 550,000 clones, approximately 92% recorded once. Sequencing was performed on peripheral blood, taken in a trial of Ad26.COV2.S vaccine versus placebo. The source is a person aged 18-65 years who received the Ad26.COV2.S COVID-19 vaccine or a placebo.

The gene calls are TRBV6-1 and TRBJ1-2; 7 bases align to TRBD1. V trimming: 2 bases; J trimming: 4 bases; junction bases outside the gene matches: 10. Looked up from germline, CDR1 is MNHNS and CDR2 is SASEGT. The CDR3 sequence is 16 residues long. The CDR3 here is CASSEYQKPGGYGYTF. CDR3 nucleotides: TGTGCCAGCAGTGAATATCAAAAACCAGGGGGCTATGGCTACACCTTC.

In this sample, this clone turned up once. The chain couples TRBV2 to TRBJ2-1; D call uncertain. The germline V and J ends were trimmed by 6 bases and 5 bases, with 17 bases remaining between them. Germline V gives CDR1 SNHLY, CDR2 FYNNEI. There are 15 residues in the CDR3. The CDR3 is CASRRAPGLDNEQFF. DNA of the CDR3: TGTGCCAGCAGACGTGCGCCCGGGTTGGACAATGAGCAGTTCTTC.

The V gene is TRBV5-1, the J gene TRBJ2-3; maybe TRBD1 (8 bases). This CDR3 has 16 amino acids. Between the trimmed V and J ends, which lost 3 bases and 3 bases, there was a span of 17 bases. Germline CDR1 is SGHRS and CDR2 is YFSETQ. DNA of the CDR3: TGCGCCAGCAGCTCAATGGGAGGGGACAGGACAGATACGCAGTATTTT. This codes for CASSSMGGDRTDTQYF.

This clone has just one count. This chain connects TRBV5-1 to TRBJ1-2; 9 positions match TRBD1. CDR3 length: 15 residues. The germline CDR1 and CDR2 sequences are SGHRS and YFSETQ. V was clipped by 3 bases and J by 4 bases; unmatched bases: 7. The CDR3 loop reads CASSSQGQGVYGYTF. The CDR3 region has the DNA TGCGCCAGCAGCTCCCAGGGACAGGGTGTCTATGGCTACACCTTC.

This clone came up a few times. The chain uses TRBV4-1 and TRBJ1-3; no reliable D call. CDR1 and CDR2 from the germline V gene are MGHRA and YSYEKL. The CDR3 contains 14 residues. V was cut by 1 base and J by 3 bases, with 7 bases left in between. The DNA of the CDR3 is TGCGCCAGCAGCCAAGGTGATTTTGGAAACACCATATATTTT. Encoded protein: CASSQGDFGNTIYF.

V and J are TRBV4-3 and TRBJ2-7; D is perhaps TRBD1 (6 bases). Germline V gene data show CDR1 as LGHNA and CDR2 as YSLEER. V dropped 4 bases and J dropped 5 bases, with 15 bases sitting between them. The CDR3 spans 14 residues. The CDR3 nucleotides read TGCGCCAGCAGCCTGCGTGGGGGCAGCGACGAGCAGTACTTC. This translates into CASSLRGGSDEQYF.

The chain couples TRBV5-1 to TRBJ2-2; 9 bases map to TRBD2. V dropped 3 bases and J dropped 1; count of bases not matched to a gene: 7. This CDR3 is 17 amino acids long. Germline CDR1 SGHRS, CDR2 YFSETQ. The CDR3 sequence: CASSSERGAMNTGELFF. In DNA, the CDR3 is TGCGCCAGCAGCTCCGAGCGGGGGGCAATGAACACCGGGGAGCTGTTTTTT.

The chain joins TRBV7-2 to TRBJ2-1; 9 bases map to TRBD2. The CDR3 extends over 16 amino acids. Germline loops: CDR1 SGHTA, CDR2 FQGNSA. This CDR3 reads CTSRPAGGDSYNEQFF. DNA of the CDR3: TGTACTTCCCGGCCAGCGGGGGGAGACTCCTACAATGAGCAGTTCTTC.

The chain recombines TRBV29-1 with TRBJ1-4; D perhaps matches TRBD1 (5 bases). Germline CDR1 SQVTM, CDR2 ANQGSEA. V gave up 6 bases and J gave up 0 bases, with 11 bases separating them. The CDR3 loop spans 14 amino acids. CDR3 region: CSVRDGATNEKLFF. The DNA for the CDR3 is TGCAGCGTCCGGGACGGGGCAACTAATGAAAAACTGTTTTTT.

This clone was detected once. The chain has TRBV6-1 and TRBJ1-5, with a tentative D call TRBD1 (5 bases). This CDR3 has 12 residues. The germline V gene has CDR1 MNHNS and CDR2 SASEGT. Deletions cut 2 bases from V and 7 bases from J, with 6 bases between. CDR3 loop: CASSEKGQPQHF. The CDR3 nucleotides read TGTGCCAGCAGTGAAAAGGGGCAGCCCCAGCATTTT.

This chain connects TRBV18 to TRBJ2-7; perhaps TRBD2 as D (5 bases). The V gene's germline CDR1 is KGHSH and CDR2 LQKENI. The V end was cut by 0 bases, the J end by 5 bases, with 8 bases between. The CDR3 runs to 13 residues. Written as DNA, the CDR3 is TGTGCCAGCTCACCACCGGGAGTCAACGAGCAGTACGTC. Its translation: CASSPPGVNEQYV.

This sequence joins TRBV11-3 and TRBJ2-5; weak D call: TRBD2 (5 bases). Germline V gives CDR1 SGHNT, CDR2 YENEEA. V shed 0 bases and J shed 4 bases, with 12 bases lying between them. The CDR3 loop spans 15 amino acids. CDR3 sequence reads: CASSLDLPRGETQYF. In DNA form, the CDR3 reads TGTGCCAGCAGCTTAGATCTGCCCCGGGGAGAGACCCAGTACTTC.

The V gene is TRBV5-6, the J gene TRBJ2-7, with TRBD1 matching over 10 bases. The J segment lost 5 bases and the V segment lost 2 bases, leaving 1 base of the junction unmatched. There are 13 residues in the CDR3. The germline gives CDR1 SGHDT, CDR2 YYEEEE. This chain's CDR3 is CASSFGQGDEQYF. CDR3 in DNA: TGTGCCAGCAGCTTTGGACAGGGGGACGAGCAGTACTTC.

The chain employs TRBV5-6 and TRBJ1-6; no definite D call. The length of the CDR3 is 12 residues. CDR1 is SGHDT and CDR2 is YYEEEE in the germline V gene. V shed 2 bases and J shed 10 bases, with 7 bases lying between them. The DNA of the CDR3 is TGTGCCAGCAGCTTCATCCAATCACCCCTCCACTTT. Residues: CASSFIQSPLHF.

The chain has TRBV6-6 and TRBJ1-1, with D unclear. The CDR3 is 11 amino acids. V gave up 6 bases and J gave up 4 bases, with 6 bases separating them. Germline values: CDR1 MNHNY, CDR2 SVGAGI (reference sequence). The CDR3: CASRLGTEAFF. Written as DNA, the CDR3 is TGTGCCAGCAGACTAGGCACTGAAGCTTTCTTT.

The chain combines TRBV5-8 with TRBJ1-3, with TRBD1 identical over 9 bases. Germline CDR1 SGHTS, CDR2 YDEGEE. Trimming at V came to 0 bases and at J to 4 bases, leaving 2 bases not matched to a gene. The CDR3 is made up of 15 amino acids. The CDR3 loop is CASSLAGTGGNTIYF. CDR3 nucleotide sequence: TGTGCCAGCAGCTTGGCCGGGACAGGGGGAAACACCATATATTTT.

V gene TRBV7-9 combines with J gene TRBJ1-4; D not certain. There are 13 residues in the CDR3. CDR1 SEHNR and CDR2 FQNEAQ come from the germline V gene (reference sequence). V was trimmed by 3 bases and J by 7 bases, leaving 9 bases between them. The CDR3 bases are TGTGCCAGCAGCTTTACCCCTGGTGAAAAACTGTTTTTT. Translated, it gives CASSFTPGEKLFF.

This chain links TRBV27 with TRBJ2-3, with no clear D. Per the germline V gene, CDR1 is MNHEY and CDR2 is SMNVEV (reference sequence). CDR3 size: 11 residues. Trimming took off 5 bases at V and 8 bases at J, with 8 bases between the two ends. The CDR3 DNA is TGTGCCAGCAGTGGTGGTCTTACGCAGTATTTT. This codes for CASSGGLTQYF.

The genes are TRBV30 and TRBJ1-2, with D possibly being TRBD1 (6 bases). The germline V gene encodes CDR1 GTSNPN and CDR2 SVGIG (reference sequence). Deletions cut 0 bases from V and 4 bases from J, with 9 bases between. The CDR3 consists of 13 residues. The CDR3 DNA is TGTGCCTGGAGTGTACGGGGGGCCTATGGCTACACCTTC. Translation gives CAWSVRGAYGYTF.

The chain is built from TRBV4-3 and TRBJ1-2, with D possibly TRBD1 on 5 matching bases. V gave up 4 bases and J gave up 6 bases, with 18 bases separating them. This CDR3 has 15 residues. Germline assignment: CDR1 LGHNA and CDR2 YSLEER. CDR3 residues: CASSLIGRTPDGYTF. The CDR3 region has the DNA TGCGCCAGCAGCCTAATAGGTAGGACACCGGATGGCTACACCTTC.

The chain couples TRBV6-5 to TRBJ1-1, with TRBD1 identical over 8 bases. The CDR3 runs to 14 residues. CDR1 and CDR2 from the germline V gene are MNHEY and SVGAGI. The junction had 5 bases not matched to a gene; V was cut back by 7 bases and J by 1 base. Here the CDR3 DNA reads TGTGCCAGCACCACGACAGGGGCGAACACTGAAGCTTTCTTT. It encodes CASTTTGANTEAFF.

This sequence joins TRBV9 and TRBJ1-6, with D unclear. Germline values: CDR1 SGDLS, CDR2 YYNGEE. CDR3 length: 13 amino acids. Trimming pared 0 bases from V and 6 bases from J, leaving 4 bases between. The CDR3 sequence is CASSVVPNSPLHF. The DNA of the CDR3 is TGTGCCAGCAGCGTAGTCCCTAATTCACCCCTCCACTTT.

This chain connects TRBV24-1 to TRBJ1-2, with D maybe TRBD1 (6 bases). The CDR3 consists of 16 residues. The germline V and J ends were trimmed by 5 bases and 0 bases, with 15 bases remaining between them. Germline lookup yields CDR1 KGHDR and CDR2 SFDVKD. The CDR3 bases are TGTGCCACCAGTGCTCCCGGGACACCTGCTAACTATGGCTACACCTTC. It is translated as CATSAPGTPANYGYTF.

The chain recombines TRBV4-3 with TRBJ2-2, with 9 nucleotides matching TRBD1. The CDR3 length is 17 residues. In germline, CDR1 is LGHNA, CDR2 YSLEER. Losses at the gene ends were 1 base for V and 3 bases for J; bases not matched to a gene: 6. Written as DNA, the CDR3 is TGCGCCAGCAGCCAAGTACAGGGGGCGTCTGACACCGGGGAGCTGTTTTTT. This encodes CASSQVQGASDTGELFF.

The chain links TRBV27 to TRBJ2-1; 8 nucleotides align to TRBD2. This CDR3 is 14 amino acids long. Germline V gene sequence: CDR1 MNHEY, CDR2 SMNVEV (reference sequence). Unmatched junction bases numbered 5, after V lost 4 bases and J lost 6 bases. The CDR3 spells CASSSALAVNEQFF. The CDR3, as DNA: TGTGCCAGCAGTTCCGCACTAGCGGTCAATGAGCAGTTCTTC.

The chain employs TRBV4-3 and TRBJ1-1; D gene uncertain. The V end was cut by 1 base, the J end by 1 base, with 10 bases between. Germline loops: CDR1 LGHNA, CDR2 YSLEER. The CDR3 spans 15 residues. Here the CDR3 reads CASSQAPWTNTEAFF. In DNA form, the CDR3 reads TGCGCCAGCAGCCAAGCCCCTTGGACGAACACTGAAGCTTTCTTT.

For the CDR3, the DNA is TGTGCCAGCAGTGTTGGGGCTAGCGGCACAGATACGCAGTATTTT. Translating it yields CASSVGASGTDTQYF. This rearrangement joins TRBV28 to TRBJ2-3, with a tentative D call TRBD2 (6 bases). This CDR3 contains 15 residues. Looked up from germline, CDR1 is MDHEN and CDR2 is SYDVKM. Trimming pared 5 bases from V and 1 base from J, leaving 13 bases between. The full variable domain, rest sourced from reference TRBV28 and TRBJ2-3, is DVKVTQSSRYLVKRTGEKVFLECVQDMDHENMFWYRQDPGLGLRLIYFSYDVKMKEKGDIPEGYSVSREKKERFSLILESASTNQTSMYLCASSVGASGTDTQYFGPGTRLTVL.